A single sample gave rise to the 28 T cell receptor beta chains below, sequenced in a study of beta chain features in type 1 diabetes. Broader study findings: Across all four CD4+ subsets, people with type 1 diabetes showed modestly shorter TCRB CDR3s.

Expressed TCRB transcripts were sequenced because the isolated RNA had all been reverse transcribed beforehand. Method: immunoSEQ multiplex PCR; TCRdb's copy keeps in-frame clones and lacks some. The sample contains approximately 360,000 clones, 10% to 15% of which appear only once. Their specific antigens are unknown. The sample taken for sequencing was naive CD4+ T cells from blood. The source of these receptors is a woman aged 18-29 years with type 1 diabetes.

The count of this clone is one. The rearrangement uses TRBV25-1 and TRBJ1-2, with TRBD1 matching 9 bases. Per the germline V gene, CDR1 is MGHDK and CDR2 is SYGVNS. Germline trimming cut 5 bases from V and 6 bases from J; bases unmatched to any gene: 4. The CDR3 consists of 13 residues. The CDR3 protein is CASSKQGANGYTF. Here the CDR3 DNA reads TGTGCCAGCAGTAAACAGGGGGCGAATGGCTACACCTTC.

This clone came up a few times. V gene TRBV4-2 combines with J gene TRBJ2-1; TRBD2 agrees at 10 bases. After removal of 6 bases from V and 2 bases from J, the junction contained 4 bases not matched to a gene. CDR3 length: 15 amino acids. Germline-derived CDR1 and CDR2 are LGHNA and YNFKEQ. CDR3 in amino acids: CASRMSGRAYNEQFF. In nucleotides, the CDR3 is TGTGCCAGCAGGATGAGCGGGAGGGCCTACAATGAGCAGTTCTTC.

This clone has just a few counts. This chain joins TRBV23-1 and TRBJ2-7, with 7 bases identical to TRBD1. TRBV23-1 is reported as an ORF; its role is uncertain. CDR3 length equals 15 residues. V shed 4 bases, J shed 6 bases, and the junction held 12 bases outside the gene matches. This CDR3 reads CASSPTADRAGEQYF. DNA for the CDR3: TGCGCCAGCAGTCCCACCGCCGACAGGGCAGGCGAGCAGTACTTC.

The chain is built from TRBV15 and TRBJ1-2, with D perhaps TRBD1 (6 bases). The ends were cut back, 5 bases at V and 6 bases at J, with 16 bases in the middle. This CDR3 comprises 14 residues. Germline V gene data show CDR1 as LNHNV and CDR2 as YYDKDF (reference sequence). CDR3 sequence reads: CATSALQGIDGYTF. CDR3 nucleotides: TGTGCCACCAGCGCGCTACAGGGAATTGATGGCTACACCTTC. Together with reference TRBV15 and TRBJ1-2, the CDR3 gives the full variable domain: DAMVIQNPRYQVTQFGKPVTLSCSQTLNHNVMYWYQQKSSQAPKLLFHYYDKDFNNEADTPDNFQSRRPNTSFCFLDIRSPGLGDTAMYLCATSALQGIDGYTFGSGTRLTVV.

There are a few counts of this clone. V gene TRBV19 combines with J gene TRBJ2-6; TRBD1 agrees at 9 bases. The V gene's germline CDR1 is LNHDA and CDR2 SQIVND (reference sequence). J gave up 4 bases and V 7 bases, and 14 bases lay outside the gene matches. This CDR3 region has 18 residues. This CDR3 reads CASTSGGQGIFGANVLTF. As DNA, the CDR3 is TGTGCCAGTACCTCTGGGGGACAGGGAATTTTCGGGGCCAACGTCCTGACTTTC.

The chain recombines TRBV19 with TRBJ1-1; 7 positions agree with TRBD1. This CDR3 region has 15 residues. Trimming took 3 bases from V and 1 from J; bases not matched to a gene: 5. CDR1 LNHDA and CDR2 SQIVND come from the germline V gene (reference sequence). The chain's CDR3 is CASSIPGGPNTEAFF. The CDR3 coding sequence is TGTGCCAGTAGTATTCCAGGGGGGCCGAACACTGAAGCTTTCTTT.

The genes are TRBV30 and TRBJ2-3; tentative D call: TRBD1 (5 bases). From germline, CDR1 is GTSNPN and CDR2 SVGIG (reference sequence). Trimming stripped 8 bases from V and 5 bases from J, with 29 bases between. The CDR3 spans 17 residues. CDR3: CATNSQGVNAVRDTQYF. CDR3 sequence (DNA): TGTGCCACCAACAGTCAAGGGGTAAACGCTGTCCGAGATACGCAGTATTTT.

The rearrangement uses TRBV7-8 and TRBJ2-5; 9 bases fit TRBD1. Germline V lookup: CDR1 SGHVS, CDR2 FQNEAQ. J gave up 5 bases and V 3 bases, and 10 bases lay outside the gene matches. This CDR3 comprises 16 residues. The CDR3 spells CASSLKRDRATETQYF. The CDR3 DNA follows: TGTGCCAGCAGCTTGAAACGGGACAGGGCCACGGAGACCCAGTACTTC.

In its sample, this clone was seen a few times. The chain couples TRBV7-2 to TRBJ1-2, with D tentatively TRBD1 (6 bases). Trimming stripped 5 bases from V and 8 bases from J, with 15 bases between. Germline CDR1 reads SGHTA; CDR2 reads FQGNSA. The CDR3 totals 13 residues. The CDR3 loop reads CASSLRGDGGYTF. CDR3 bases: TGTGCCAGCAGCCTCAGGGGAGATGGGGGCTACACCTTC. Complete variable domain (other parts from reference TRBV7-2 and TRBJ1-2): GAGVSQSPSNKVTEKGKDVELRCDPISGHTALYWYRQSLGQGLEFLIYFQGNSAPDKSGLPSDRFSAERTGGSVSTLTIQRTQQEDSAVYLCASSLRGDGGYTFGSGTRLTVV.

The chain joins TRBV18 to TRBJ2-5, with D possibly TRBD1 on 6 matching bases. The CDR3 is 12 amino acids. The V end was cut by 4 bases, the J end by 3 bases, with 6 bases between. Germline V gives CDR1 KGHSH, CDR2 LQKENI. The CDR3 is CASSQGEETQYF. In nucleotides, the CDR3 is TGTGCCAGCTCACAGGGGGAAGAGACCCAGTACTTC.

Note on this clone: Within the sample, other DNA sequences also encode this same CDR3. The V gene is TRBV4-3, the J gene TRBJ1-2; unclear D gene. Germline CDR1 and CDR2: LGHNA and YSLEER. The V end was cut by 0 bases, the J end by 4 bases, with 6 bases between. This CDR3 is built from 13 residues. CDR3 residues: CASSQDSVYGYTF. The CDR3 bases are TGCGCCAGCAGCCAAGACAGCGTCTATGGCTACACCTTC.

This chain joins TRBV14 and TRBJ1-1; D gene ambiguous. Germline assignment: CDR1 SGHDN and CDR2 FVKESK. The CDR3 has 14 residues. V was pared by 4 bases and J by 1 base, with 10 bases between. The CDR3 sequence: CASSPRRQNTEAFF. CDR3 in DNA: TGTGCCAGCAGCCCTCGGCGACAGAACACTGAAGCTTTCTTT.

The chain couples TRBV9 to TRBJ2-7; 9 nucleotides agree with TRBD2. V was pared by 3 bases and J by 0 bases, with 1 base of the junction left unmatched. This CDR3 region has 14 residues. Germline loops: CDR1 SGDLS, CDR2 YYNGEE. This chain's CDR3 is CASSEGLASYEQYF. In DNA, the CDR3 is TGTGCCAGCAGCGAGGGACTAGCCTCCTACGAGCAGTACTTC.

This clone was found a few times. V usage is TRBV20-1 and J usage is TRBJ2-7, with D possibly matching TRBD1 (6 bases). Germline CDR1 is DFQATT and CDR2 is SNEGSKA (reference sequence). This CDR3 has 11 residues. CDR3 sequence reads: CSLTRGYEQYF. The CDR3 DNA sequence: TGCAGCTTAACCAGGGGCTACGAGCAGTACTTC.

The chain links TRBV4-2 to TRBJ1-5, with TRBD1 matching over 7 bases. The germline V gene has CDR1 LGHNA and CDR2 YNFKEQ. The CDR3 extends over 16 amino acids. With V trimmed by 3 bases and J by 2 bases, 7 bases remained unmatched. The CDR3 nucleotides read TGTGCCAGCAGCCACGCCACAGGGGTTGGCAATCAGCCCCAGCATTTT. This codes for CASSHATGVGNQPQHF.

This clone occurred a few times. The sample contains more than one DNA sequence encoding this CDR3. The V gene is TRBV9, the J gene TRBJ2-7; the D is unclear. The CDR3 is 13 amino acids. Germline-derived CDR1 and CDR2 are SGDLS and YYNGEE. Trimming took 1 base from V and 4 from J, leaving 9 bases between them. The CDR3 bases are TGTGCCAGCAGCGTAACTTCCGGGTACGAGCAGTACTTC. Its translation is CASSVTSGYEQYF.

The chain recombines TRBV14 with TRBJ1-2; D is uncertain. CDR1 and CDR2 from the germline V gene are SGHDN and FVKESK. V was trimmed by 4 bases and J by 8 bases, leaving 17 bases between them. This CDR3 comprises 14 residues. CDR3 region: CASSPIPGGGGYTF. CDR3 in DNA: TGTGCCAGCAGCCCCATCCCCGGAGGCGGGGGCTACACCTTC.

The V gene is TRBV6-5, the J gene TRBJ1-5; maybe TRBD1 (6 bases). V gave up 0 bases and J gave up 6 bases, with 9 bases separating them. Germline-derived CDR1 and CDR2 are MNHEY and SVGAGI. CDR3 length: 14 residues. This CDR3 reads CASSYSKQGQPQHF. In DNA, the CDR3 is TGTGCCAGCAGTTACTCAAAACAGGGTCAGCCCCAGCATTTT.

This clone was seen a handful of times. J is TRBJ2-3 and V is TRBV30; possible D gene TRBD2, 5 bases. Germline-derived CDR1 and CDR2 are GTSNPN and SVGIG (reference sequence). The CDR3 is made up of 18 amino acids. V was shortened by 4 bases and J by 0 bases, with 23 bases between the two germline ends. In DNA, the CDR3 is TGTGCCTGGACTGCGAGTACGAGGGTTCACTCTAGCACAGATACGCAGTATTTT. Its protein product is CAWTASTRVHSSTDTQYF.

The table lists this clone with a few counts. The rearrangement joins TRBV7-2 to TRBJ2-3; D gene ambiguous. The CDR3 is 14 residues long. Trimming removed 2 bases from V and 4 bases from J, with 10 bases in between. Per the germline V gene, CDR1 is SGHTA and CDR2 is FQGNSA. The CDR3, as DNA: TGTGCCAGCAGCTTATCCGTACGGGCAGATACGCAGTATTTT. Translation gives CASSLSVRADTQYF.

V is TRBV6-5 and J is TRBJ1-2; 7 bases align to TRBD1. This CDR3 has 12 amino acids. Germline CDR1 and CDR2: MNHEY and SVGAGI. V dropped 10 bases and J dropped 4; count of bases not matched to a gene: 6. CDR3 region: CATRQGSYGYTF. CDR3 DNA: TGTGCCACCCGACAGGGAAGCTATGGCTACACCTTC.

The V and J genes are TRBV9 and TRBJ2-7, with D possibly TRBD2 on 6 matching bases. Deletions cut 2 bases from V and 4 bases from J, with 22 bases between. The CDR3 is 17 residues long. Germline assignment: CDR1 SGDLS and CDR2 YYNGEE. CDR3 amino acids: CASSVRELRDGRYEQYF. CDR3 sequence (DNA): TGTGCCAGCAGCGTTCGGGAGTTGCGGGATGGGCGGTACGAGCAGTACTTC.

This sequence joins TRBV5-5 and TRBJ1-2, with a tentative D call TRBD1 (5 bases). Trimming pared 4 bases from V and 8 bases from J, leaving 15 bases between. The CDR3 has 13 amino acids. Germline loops: CDR1 SGHKS, CDR2 YYEKEE (reference sequence). The CDR3 here is CASSTSGIGGYTF. The CDR3 coding sequence is TGTGCCAGCAGCACTTCAGGGATTGGGGGCTACACCTTC.

The chain joins TRBV28 to TRBJ1-5; the match to TRBD1 covers 10 bases. The V gene's germline CDR1 is MDHEN and CDR2 SYDVKM. Trimming removed 3 bases from V and 7 bases from J; junction bases left unmatched: 6. The CDR3 is 15 residues long. The DNA of the CDR3 is TGTGCCAGCAGTTTTCAGACAGGGGGCGAACAGCCCCAGCATTTT. Its protein is CASSFQTGGEQPQHF.

The chain uses TRBV11-3 and TRBJ2-7; 7 bases map to TRBD2. V trimming: 2 bases; J trimming: 6 bases; junction bases outside the gene matches: 7. This CDR3 has 14 residues. From germline, CDR1 is SGHNT and CDR2 YENEEA. The CDR3 bases are TGTGCCAGCAGCTTACTACCGGGCGGGAGCGAGCAGTACTTC. It specifies CASSLLPGGSEQYF.

In its sample, this clone was seen a few times. V gene TRBV30 combines with J gene TRBJ2-1, with D tentatively TRBD2 (6 bases). The CDR3 spans 19 residues. CDR1 and CDR2 (germline): GTSNPN, SVGIG (reference sequence). Trimming took off 5 bases at V and 10 bases at J, with 36 bases between the two ends. The CDR3 loop is CAWAPGVFDWAPEHGEQFF. In DNA, the CDR3 is TGTGCCTGGGCCCCGGGAGTGTTCGATTGGGCCCCAGAACATGGGGAGCAGTTCTTC.

The chain combines TRBV28 with TRBJ2-7; 7 positions agree with TRBD1. CDR1 is MDHEN and CDR2 is SYDVKM in the germline V gene. The CDR3 is made up of 13 amino acids. The ends lost 8 bases at V and 6 bases at J; junction bases unmatched: 10. The CDR3 region has the DNA TGTGCCAGCGCAGAGGACAGGCTGGGCGAGCAGTACTTC. Protein sequence: CASAEDRLGEQYF.

This clone was detected only a few times. The rearrangement uses TRBV28 and TRBJ2-7; possible D gene TRBD2, 6 bases. V shed 7 bases and J shed 7 bases, with 20 bases lying between them. CDR3 length equals 14 residues. The germline V gene encodes CDR1 MDHEN and CDR2 SYDVKM. The CDR3 bases are TGTGCCAGCACCTCCCCCGGGACTGACGTTGAGCAGTACTTC. This translates into CASTSPGTDVEQYF. The full variable domain, rest sourced from reference TRBV28 and TRBJ2-7, is DVKVTQSSRYLVKRTGEKVFLECVQDMDHENMFWYRQDPGLGLRLIYFSYDVKMKEKGDIPEGYSVSREKKERFSLILESASTNQTSMYLCASTSPGTDVEQYFGPGTRLTVT.